This note documents a single T cell receptor (beta chain) sequence. What it recognizes is unknown. Germline CDR1 ENHRY, CDR2 SYGVKD. J gave up 3 bases and V 6 bases, and 10 bases lay outside the gene matches. CDR3 size: 15 residues. The data were taken from a study of early T cells in non-severe SARS-CoV-2 infection. Study-wide results and caveats: Using VDJdb, the matching emphasized anti-spike CD8 responses while missing private and CD4 specificities.

TCRdb itself ran the 5' RACE reads through MiXCR, one entry per CDR3 protein. The sample consists of fewer than 80,000 distinct CDR3 sequences, roughly 4.8% of them appearing once. The gene calls are TRBV10-3 and TRBJ1-2; TRBD1 matches 7 bases. The origin of this receptor is an adult who was a healthcare worker with PCR-confirmed SARS-CoV-2 infection or an uninfected control (not recorded which). The donor label of this sample is uncertain. The specimen was whole blood, collected at baseline. The CDR3 here is CAIRGQTAGDYGYTF. The CDR3 DNA follows: TGTGCCATCAGGGGACAGACCGCAGGGGACTATGGCTACACCTTC.